This entry describes one T cell receptor (beta chain). The target of this receptor is not known. A much larger clone lies one base from this, so it may be a read error. RNA was isolated from bulk unsorted tissue, and RNA quality was assessed with a NanoDrop ND-1000 and an Agilent 2100. All donors had newly diagnosed lung cancer, had not received prior chemotherapy, and were admitted for thoracic surgery in China between August and November 2014. Patients who had received previous radiotherapy or chemotherapy, or who had another concurrent cancer, were excluded from the study. Pieces of surgical tissue measuring about 1-2.1 cm3 were kept in RNAlater solution and stored at -80 degrees C until use. This record comes from a study of tumor and adjacent non-tumor tissue in lung cancer (dated 2018 in TCRdb). Turning to the overall study: Of the cohort, eleven to twelve patients had adenocarcinoma, 2 had squamous cell carcinoma and 1 had small cell lung cancer. TCRbeta CDR3 sequencing was performed on around 30 paired specimens, with one tumor sample and one normal lung sample collected per patient. Using bulk TCRbeta repertoires from some 14 lung cancer patients, the study set lung tumor tissue side by side with matched distant non-tumor lung tissue. Sequencing generated a total of more than 95,000,000 productive TCRbeta reads, averaging roughly 4.2 million reads per sample. Among the roughly 15 patients, ages ranged from roughly 31 to 76 years, some ten were men and 5 were women, and disease was TNM stage I to III. Findings and caveats that apply to the study as a whole: Peripheral blood was not sequenced, so blood TCRbeta repertoires in these lung cancer patients were not examined. TCR diversity was significantly higher in younger patients, and higher tumor TCR diversity was associated with shorter overall and disease-free survival. Neither the sequencing platform nor unique molecular identifiers are named or mentioned anywhere in the methods. With only approximately 16 patients in the cohort, the authors noted that larger samples and more detailed clinical data are needed. A significantly larger cumulative share of the repertoire was made up by the top 100 clones in normal lung than in tumor tissue. Tumor tissue showed significantly greater TCR diversity (inverse Simpson) than normal lung tissue (431.37 vs 166.20, P = 0.0075, Mann-Whitney U test).

CDR1 and CDR2 are read off the germline V gene as MGHRA and YSYEKL. The CDR3 runs 11 amino acids, cysteine and phenylalanine included. Left in the record is the CDR3 DNA by itself, 33 bases read in frame from the first base. Receptors were amplified or captured by multiplex PCR. Reads for this sample came from an Illumina HiSeq 2500. Following protocols modified from ARM-PCR, the researchers constructed TCRbeta libraries through three rounds of nested PCR with primers (Table S4). Before sequencing, PCR products of 200-500 bp were cut from the gel and purified using the QIAquick gel extraction kit. As for the original processing: Reads were cleaned using Trimmomatic, were merged into complete CDR3 sequences using FLASH, and were assigned to V(D)J germline segments using MiTCR. Clonal diversity was calculated as the inverse Simpson's index using VDJtools. In-frame sequences without a premature stop codon were defined as productive reads. Clones were called with MiXCR by TCRdb after fastp trimmed the public reads at Q25, and only in-frame beta chains were retained. When rows share a CDR3 protein, they turn into one entry using the most common DNA and genes. None of the V and J calls come from the authors' own analysis; TCRdb made them. A total of 84,000 or so distinct CDR3 sequences appear in this sample, around 59% of them only once. Over 12% of the sample belongs to the ten largest clones.

This receptor was identified in a man between 65 and 80 years old with non-small cell lung cancer. The V and J genes are TRBV4-1 and TRBJ1-2, with the D gene uncertain. Sequencing input: lung tumor tissue. The DNA is as follows: TGCGCCAACAGCCAAGATAGGGCCCCATGGTTC. This encodes CANSQDRAPWF.